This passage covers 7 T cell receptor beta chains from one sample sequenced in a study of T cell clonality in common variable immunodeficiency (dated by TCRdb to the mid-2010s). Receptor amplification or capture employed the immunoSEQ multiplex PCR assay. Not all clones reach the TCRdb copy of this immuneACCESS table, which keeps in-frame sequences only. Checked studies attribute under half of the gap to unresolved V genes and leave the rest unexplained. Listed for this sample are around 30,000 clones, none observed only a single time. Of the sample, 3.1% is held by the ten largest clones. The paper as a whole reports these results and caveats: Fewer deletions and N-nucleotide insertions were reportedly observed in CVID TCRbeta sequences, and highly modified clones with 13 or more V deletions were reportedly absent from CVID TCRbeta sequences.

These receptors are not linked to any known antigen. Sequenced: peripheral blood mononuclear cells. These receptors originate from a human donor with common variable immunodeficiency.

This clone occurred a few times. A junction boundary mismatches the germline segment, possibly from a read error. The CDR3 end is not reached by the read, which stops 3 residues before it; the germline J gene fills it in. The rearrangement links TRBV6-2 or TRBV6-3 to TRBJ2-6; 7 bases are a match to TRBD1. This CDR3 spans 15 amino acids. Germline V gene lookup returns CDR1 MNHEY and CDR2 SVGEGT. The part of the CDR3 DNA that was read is TGTGCCAGCAGTCCCAGGGGGTCTGGGACCAACGTC. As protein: CASSPRGSGTNV. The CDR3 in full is CASSPRGSGTNVLTF.

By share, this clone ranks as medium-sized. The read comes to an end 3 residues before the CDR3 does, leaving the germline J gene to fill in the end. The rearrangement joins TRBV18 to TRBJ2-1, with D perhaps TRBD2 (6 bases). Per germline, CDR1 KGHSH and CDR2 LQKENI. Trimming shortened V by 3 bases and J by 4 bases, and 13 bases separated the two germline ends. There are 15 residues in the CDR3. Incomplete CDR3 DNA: TGTGCCAGCTCACCCGGGGGTCTAATTTACAATGAG. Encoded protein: CASSPGGLIYNE. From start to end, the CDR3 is CASSPGGLIYNEQFF.

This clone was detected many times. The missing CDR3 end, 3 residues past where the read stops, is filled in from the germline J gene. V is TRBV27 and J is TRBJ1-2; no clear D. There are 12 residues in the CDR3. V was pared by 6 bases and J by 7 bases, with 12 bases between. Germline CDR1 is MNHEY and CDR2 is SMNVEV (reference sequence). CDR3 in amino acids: CASSADRVGYTF. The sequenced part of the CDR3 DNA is TGTGCCAGCAGCGCCGACCGGGTTGGC.

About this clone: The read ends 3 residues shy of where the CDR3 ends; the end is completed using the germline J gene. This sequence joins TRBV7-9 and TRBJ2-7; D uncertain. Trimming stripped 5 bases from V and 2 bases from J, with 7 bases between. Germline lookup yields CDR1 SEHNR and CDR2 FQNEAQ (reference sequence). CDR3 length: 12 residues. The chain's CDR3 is CASSPRTYEQYF. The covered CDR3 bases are TGTGCCAGCAGCCCCCGTACCTACGAG.

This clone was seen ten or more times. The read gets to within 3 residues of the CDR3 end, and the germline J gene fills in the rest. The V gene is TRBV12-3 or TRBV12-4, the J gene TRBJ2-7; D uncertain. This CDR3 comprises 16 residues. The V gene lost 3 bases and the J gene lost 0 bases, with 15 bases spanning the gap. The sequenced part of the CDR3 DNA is TGTGCCAGCAGTTTTGGGCTCCTCCCCAGCTCCTACGAG. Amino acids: CASSFGLLPSSYE. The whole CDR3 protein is CASSFGLLPSSYEQYF.

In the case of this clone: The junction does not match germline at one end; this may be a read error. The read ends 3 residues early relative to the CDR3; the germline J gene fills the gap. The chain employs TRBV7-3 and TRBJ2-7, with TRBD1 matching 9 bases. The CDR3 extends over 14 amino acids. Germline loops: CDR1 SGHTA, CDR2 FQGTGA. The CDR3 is CTSSSGQGRDEQYF. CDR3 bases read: TGTACCAGCAGCTCGGGACAGGGTCGCGACGAG.

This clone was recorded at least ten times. CDR3 in amino acids: CSARVGANTEAFF. The sequenced part of the CDR3 DNA is TGCAGTGCTAGAGTGGGGGCGAACACTGAA. The chain carries TRBV20-1 and TRBJ1-1, with D maybe TRBD1 (6 bases). The read stops 3 residues short of the end of the CDR3; the missing end is completed from the germline J gene. CDR1 and CDR2 (germline): DFQATT, SNEGSKA (reference sequence). V lost 1 base and J lost 1, with 7 bases in between. CDR3 size: 13 residues.